A single sample is the source of the 19 T cell receptor beta chains below, sequenced in a study of metastatic and nonmetastatic thyroid tumors. Using MiXCR, TCRdb re-called clones from the PCR reads. Found here are tens of thousands of clones, roughly 28% of them singletons; the top ten hold around 9.9%. All patients reached thyroid surgery having received no treatment beforehand. The sequenced material came from blood. The origin of the receptors is a male donor with papillary thyroid cancer or a benign thyroid nodule (not recorded which). Some clones in this sample may be carry-over from other donors' samples.

This clone was observed a few times. The chain combines TRBV12-3 or TRBV12-4 with TRBJ2-7, with a tentative D call TRBD2 (6 bases). Trimming pared 3 bases from V and 4 bases from J, leaving 16 bases between. The CDR3 is 15 residues long. The CDR3 DNA is TGTGCCAGCAGTTTTGGGGGGTTAGGAGTTTACGAGCAGTACTTC. As protein: CASSFGGLGVYEQYF.

The CDR3 DNA reads as TGTGCCAGCAGCCAAGGGCTAGCCTACGAGCAGTACTTC. Encoded protein: CASSQGLAYEQYF. V gene TRBV14 combines with J gene TRBJ2-7; no definite D call. Germline V gene data show CDR1 as SGHDN and CDR2 as FVKESK. The CDR3 extends over 13 amino acids. The V gene lost 1 base and the J gene lost 2 bases, with 6 bases spanning the gap.

This clone was recorded only once. As DNA, the CDR3 is TGCAGTGCTCGACCCTGCGGTAGCGGGAGTCGATCCTACAATGAGCAGTTCTTC. It yields the protein CSARPCGSGSRSYNEQFF. The chain uses TRBV20-1 and TRBJ2-1; 9 bases are a match to TRBD2. The trim removed 5 bases at V and 1 base at J, leaving 15 bases unmatched. This CDR3 has 18 residues. Germline CDR1 reads DFQATT; CDR2 reads SNEGSKA (reference sequence).

The V gene is TRBV20-1, the J gene TRBJ2-3; D might be TRBD1 (5 bases). V lost 6 bases and J lost 2, with 12 bases in between. CDR3 size: 13 residues. The germline CDR1 and CDR2 sequences are DFQATT and SNEGSKA (reference sequence). CDR3 sequence: CSARQSLTDTQYF. The DNA for the CDR3 is TGCAGTGCGAGACAGTCTCTCACAGATACGCAGTATTTT.

The V gene is TRBV7-8, the J gene TRBJ1-6; D remains ambiguous. Germline V gene sequence: CDR1 SGHVS, CDR2 FQNEAQ. The CDR3 has 15 residues. V lost 2 bases and J 4 bases, leaving 9 bases between the germline ends. This CDR3 reads CASSLKTGYNSPLHF. The DNA of the CDR3 is TGTGCCAGCAGCTTAAAGACCGGGTATAATTCACCCCTCCACTTT.

The table lists this clone with many counts. This rearrangement joins TRBV4-2 to TRBJ1-3; D gene unclear. V was cut by 1 base and J by 2 bases, with 9 bases left in between. The CDR3 sequence is 15 residues long. Germline V gene lookup returns CDR1 LGHNA and CDR2 YNFKEQ. CDR3 in amino acids: CASSQAEGAGNTIYF. CDR3 DNA: TGTGCCAGCAGCCAAGCGGAGGGCGCTGGAAACACCATATATTTT.

This clone is termed medium-sized. The chain joins TRBV4-1 to TRBJ1-5; D unresolved. Trimming removed 1 base from V and 0 bases from J, with 7 bases in between. The CDR3 sequence is 15 residues long. Looked up from germline, CDR1 is MGHRA and CDR2 is YSYEKL. In DNA, the CDR3 is TGCGCCAGCAGCCAAGGCCTGAGTAGCAATCAGCCCCAGCATTTT. Amino acid sequence: CASSQGLSSNQPQHF.

This clone was seen repeatedly, ten times or more. The rearrangement uses TRBV28 and TRBJ2-7; perhaps TRBD1 as D (6 bases). This CDR3 has 13 amino acids. Germline assignment: CDR1 MDHEN and CDR2 SYDVKM. V lost 8 bases and J 2 bases, leaving 13 bases between the germline ends. The CDR3 sequence: CASSQGQPYEQYF. The CDR3 DNA is TGTGCCAGCTCACAAGGACAGCCCTACGAGCAGTACTTC.

This clone is medium-sized (0.01 to 0.1%) by share. The genes are TRBV20-1 and TRBJ2-7; no clear D. From germline, CDR1 is DFQATT and CDR2 SNEGSKA (reference sequence). CDR3 length equals 14 residues. Trimming took 0 bases from V and 1 from J, leaving 10 bases between them. CDR3 sequence reads: CSARDAVHSYEQYF. The CDR3 DNA reads as TGCAGTGCTAGAGATGCAGTCCATTCCTACGAGCAGTACTTC.

This clone was seen more than once but under ten times. This chain joins TRBV18 and TRBJ2-7; the D gene is possibly TRBD2 (5 bases). The CDR3 has 14 amino acids. CDR1 and CDR2 from the germline V gene are KGHSH and LQKENI. V lost 3 bases and J 2 bases, leaving 11 bases between the germline ends. The CDR3 region is CASSPPGFPYEQYF. The CDR3 DNA reads as TGTGCCAGCTCACCTCCGGGGTTCCCCTACGAGCAGTACTTC.

The rearrangement uses TRBV20-1 and TRBJ2-7; 8 positions agree with TRBD1. Germline V gene lookup returns CDR1 DFQATT and CDR2 SNEGSKA (reference sequence). V dropped 3 bases and J dropped 2; count of bases not matched to a gene: 6. The CDR3 extends over 14 amino acids. This CDR3 reads CSARTDRDTYEQYF. In DNA, the CDR3 is TGCAGTGCTAGGACGGACAGGGATACCTACGAGCAGTACTTC.

This chain links TRBV5-1 with TRBJ1-2; perhaps TRBD1 as D (6 bases). Trimming shortened V by 0 bases and J by 8 bases, and 17 bases separated the two germline ends. CDR1 is SGHRS, CDR2 YFSETQ, per germline. CDR3 length: 15 residues. The CDR3 region is CASSLEWGGQAGYTF. For the CDR3, the DNA is TGCGCCAGCAGCTTGGAGTGGGGGGGCCAAGCAGGCTACACCTTC.

This sequence joins TRBV5-6 and TRBJ1-2; D gene unclear. The CDR3 is 12 amino acids. V gave up 5 bases and J gave up 4 bases, with 9 bases separating them. Germline V gene sequence: CDR1 SGHDT, CDR2 YYEEEE. CDR3 DNA: TGTGCCAGCAGTCCCGGTCCCTATGGCTACACCTTC. Protein sequence: CASSPGPYGYTF.

This clone was observed at least ten times. The chain combines TRBV7-9 with TRBJ2-1; TRBD1 aligns across 12 bases. Germline trimming cut 6 bases from V and 10 bases from J; bases unmatched to any gene: 10. Germline V gene lookup returns CDR1 SEHNR and CDR2 FQNEAQ (reference sequence). The CDR3 consists of 15 residues. The CDR3 spells CASRRPGQGAWEQFF. CDR3 DNA: TGTGCCAGCAGACGACCGGGACAGGGGGCTTGGGAGCAGTTCTTC.

This clone was seen many times. This may come from a read error, since a much larger clone is one base off. This chain uses TRBV6-1 with TRBJ2-3; the D gene is possibly TRBD2 (5 bases). V was trimmed by 8 bases and J by 0 bases, leaving 15 bases between them. The CDR3 covers 15 residues. Per germline, CDR1 MNHNS and CDR2 SASEGT. CDR3 sequence: CASGLTGSSTDTQYF. Here the CDR3 DNA reads TGTGCCAGCGGTCTTACGGGATCCAGCACAGATACGCAGTATTTT.

This CDR3 is CASSYSENSFGTEAFF. CDR3 nucleotide sequence: TGTGCCAGCAGTTACTCGGAGAATTCTTTCGGCACTGAAGCTTTCTTT. This sequence joins TRBV6-2 or TRBV6-3 and TRBJ1-1, with D uncertain. Germline V CDR1 and CDR2: MNHEY, SVGEGT. V was pared by 0 bases and J by 4 bases, with 15 bases between. This CDR3 region has 16 residues.

The genes are TRBV19 and TRBJ2-2; TRBD1 aligns across 10 bases. This CDR3 contains 14 residues. CDR1 LNHDA and CDR2 SQIVND come from the germline V gene (reference sequence). Losses at the gene ends were 8 bases for V and 5 bases for J; bases not matched to a gene: 5. CDR3 protein: CASGGTGVTGELFF. In DNA, the CDR3 is TGTGCCAGTGGGGGGACAGGGGTGACCGGGGAGCTGTTTTTT.

The chain combines TRBV4-3 with TRBJ2-7, with D hard to call. CDR1 LGHNA and CDR2 YSLEER come from the germline V gene. The CDR3 contains 15 residues. Trimming removed 0 bases from V and 9 bases from J, with 18 bases in between. CDR3 DNA sequence: TGCGCCAGCAGCCAAGAGATCCCCGCGCGCTCTGGGCAGTACTTC. As protein: CASSQEIPARSGQYF.

Note on this clone: This same CDR3 is encoded by further DNA sequences in the sample. The rearrangement joins TRBV20-1 to TRBJ2-7, with D perhaps matching TRBD1 (7 bases). Germline V gene data show CDR1 as DFQATT and CDR2 as SNEGSKA (reference sequence). The CDR3 covers 13 residues. The germline V and J ends were trimmed by 6 bases and 4 bases, with 16 bases remaining between them. CDR3 bases: TGCAGTGCCGCCGACAGGGAGGTATACGAGCAGTACTTC. It translates to CSAADREVYEQYF.